Here is one T cell receptor beta chain with its context. This receptor's antigen is unknown. At one end, the junction sequence differs from germline, possibly due to a read error. This record belongs to a study of T cells in Graves' hyperthyroidism and ophthalmopathy (dated by TCRdb to between 2018 and 2021). Describing the broader study: Peripheral blood samples were taken at the time of initial diagnosis, prior to any treatment. To identify TCR V-J signatures that set the groups apart, the researchers used a discovery cohort of 100 patients, made up of 43 with Graves' ophthalmopathy and 55 to 65 with stable Graves' hyperthyroidism. Prospective prediction of ophthalmopathy was tested in an independent validation cohort consisting of roughly 19 hyperthyroidism patients and about 17 patients who later progressed to ophthalmopathy. The approximately 100 discovery patients were divided at random into training and test sets in a 7:3 ratio. The study also compared thyroid tissue and blood T-cell repertoires from a handful of Graves' hyperthyroidism patients. Following sampling, methimazole starting at 30 mg daily was given to hyperthyroidism patients, and high-dose intravenous methylprednisolone was given to ophthalmopathy patients. TCR Vbeta CDR3 sequencing of 130 to 150 peripheral blood samples (under 45 ophthalmopathy, roughly 72 hyperthyroidism and roughly 17 progressor patients) is reported in the paper.

Hyperthyroidism patients were newly diagnosed, with disease duration under 2 months, and aged 18 to 65 years. Exclusion was applied to patients with uncontrolled infections, other autoimmune diseases, pregnancy or lactation. Clinical symptoms, serum thyroxine and TRAb, thyroid ultrasound, and orbital computed tomography formed the basis for the diagnoses. Blood from progressor patients was drawn when they were first diagnosed with hyperthyroidism, before any ophthalmopathy symptoms appeared. PBMCs were isolated from roughly 10 ml of fresh peripheral blood by Ficoll-Paque density gradient centrifugation. Patients classed as progressors first received a Graves' hyperthyroidism diagnosis and then went on to develop ophthalmopathy during follow-up. Trizol reagent was used to extract total RNA, and RNA quality was then checked on an Agilent 2100 Bioanalyzer. Paper-wide results and their limitations: Most expanded thyroid clonotypes (frequency above 0.001) were also found in blood, which suggests that blood repertoires may mirror thyroid immune responses. Sample size was not statistically predetermined, and blinding of investigators to group allocation was not performed. During validation, the model predicted progression to ophthalmopathy a median of around 7 months ahead of onset, with almost 71% sensitivity and 72% to 80% specificity. A model built on a 13 V-J signature distinguished ophthalmopathy from stable hyperthyroidism, reaching about 89% sensitivity and 81.08% specificity in cross-validation and 80%/75% in testing.

The germline V gene yields SGHTA for CDR1 and FQGNSA for CDR2. Its CDR3 holds 13 amino acids, cysteine through phenylalanine. Only CDR3 DNA is held: 39 bases, read in frame from base 1. TCR beta CDR3 regions were amplified from RNA transcripts. The first round of RT-PCR for the TCR CDR3 was performed with the HTBI primer set and the Qiagen OneStep RT-PCR kit. Libraries were constructed in a second round of multiplex PCR, after which size selection and purification were carried out. Paired-end sequencing of the libraries was performed with 100 bp reads on an Illumina HiSeq2000. The published analysis was carried out like this. SOAPnuke was used to process the raw data, removing reads that contained adapters or uncalled bases, had a mean Phred below 15, or lacked an exact match to the constant primer or identifier. COPE v1.2.5 was used to merge high-quality paired reads, and clonotypes were defined as unique nucleotide sequences. Clonotypes were aligned to IMGT TRBV, TRBD and TRBJ reference segments using MiTCR v1.1. Analysis was restricted to V-J combinations with a frequency above 0.0001, which covered 98% to 99.2% of repertoires. The TCS score was defined as the ratio of F50 (clonal expansion) to E x V (chaos), calculated using BLOSUM62-based TCRdist between CDR3 peptides within each V-J. Welch's t-statistics and random forest reduced approximately 520 V-J features to 10 to 15, which were used in a naive Bayes classifier (R e1071). TCRdb's own reprocessing of the public reads used fastp at Q25 and MiXCR and kept productive beta chains. Here each entry gathers all rows of one CDR3 protein and keeps the most common genes and DNA. V and J calls and clone size were set by TCRdb, not the authors. In all, the sample holds approximately 360,000 distinct CDR3 sequences, and 15% to 19% of those were seen once. The top ten constitute about 30% of the sample.

The sequence came from a woman aged 18-29 years with Graves' hyperthyroidism that later progressed to Graves' ophthalmopathy. Sample: blood. The chain couples TRBV7-2 to TRBJ2-6; the best D guess is TRBD1, with 6 bases matching. The sequenced DNA is TGTGCCAGCAGCTCTCCAGGGGCCAACGTCCCGACTTTC. Protein translation: CASSSPGANVPTF.